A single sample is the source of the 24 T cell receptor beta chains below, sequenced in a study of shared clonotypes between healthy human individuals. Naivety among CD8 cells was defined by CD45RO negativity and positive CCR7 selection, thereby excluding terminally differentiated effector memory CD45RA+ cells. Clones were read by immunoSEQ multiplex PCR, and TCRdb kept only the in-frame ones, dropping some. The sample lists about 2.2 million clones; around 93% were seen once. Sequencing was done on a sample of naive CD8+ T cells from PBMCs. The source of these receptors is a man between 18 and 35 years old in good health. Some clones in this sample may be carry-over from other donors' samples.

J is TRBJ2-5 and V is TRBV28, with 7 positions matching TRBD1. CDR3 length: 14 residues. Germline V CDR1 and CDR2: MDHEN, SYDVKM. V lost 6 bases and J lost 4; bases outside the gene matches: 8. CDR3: CASSNRGRLETQYF. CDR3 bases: TGTGCCAGCAGCAATAGGGGGCGCTTAGAGACCCAGTACTTC.

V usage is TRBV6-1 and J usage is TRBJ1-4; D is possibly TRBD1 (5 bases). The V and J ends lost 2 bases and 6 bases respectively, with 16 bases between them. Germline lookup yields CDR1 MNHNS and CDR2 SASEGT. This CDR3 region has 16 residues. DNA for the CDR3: TGTGCCAGCAGTGAAAGGGCCCGGGACTACCATGAAAAACTGTTTTTT. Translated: CASSERARDYHEKLFF.

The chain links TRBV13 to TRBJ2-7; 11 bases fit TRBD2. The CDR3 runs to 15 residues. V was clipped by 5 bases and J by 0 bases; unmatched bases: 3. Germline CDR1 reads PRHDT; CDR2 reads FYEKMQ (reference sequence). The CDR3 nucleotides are TGTGCCAGCAGCGGGGGACTAGCGGACTCCTACGAGCAGTACTTC. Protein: CASSGGLADSYEQYF.

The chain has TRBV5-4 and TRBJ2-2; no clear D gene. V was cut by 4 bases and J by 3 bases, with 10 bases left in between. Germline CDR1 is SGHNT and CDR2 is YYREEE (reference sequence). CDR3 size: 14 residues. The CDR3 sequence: CASSPKTYTGELFF. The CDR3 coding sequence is TGTGCCAGCAGCCCTAAGACCTACACCGGGGAGCTGTTTTTT.

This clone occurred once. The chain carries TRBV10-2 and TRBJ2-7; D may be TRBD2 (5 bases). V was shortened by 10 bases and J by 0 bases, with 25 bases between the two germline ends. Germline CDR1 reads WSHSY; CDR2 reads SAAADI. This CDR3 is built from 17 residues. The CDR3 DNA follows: TGCGCCACCAAGGGCAGGACTCCCTCAACGAGCTCCTACGAGCAGTACTTC. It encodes CATKGRTPSTSSYEQYF.

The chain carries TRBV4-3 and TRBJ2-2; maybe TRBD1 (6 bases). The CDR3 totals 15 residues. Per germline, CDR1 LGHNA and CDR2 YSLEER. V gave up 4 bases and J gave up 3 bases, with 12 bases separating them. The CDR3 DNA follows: TGCGCCAGCAGCCCAGACAGGCGGGACACCGGGGAGCTGTTTTTT. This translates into CASSPDRRDTGELFF.

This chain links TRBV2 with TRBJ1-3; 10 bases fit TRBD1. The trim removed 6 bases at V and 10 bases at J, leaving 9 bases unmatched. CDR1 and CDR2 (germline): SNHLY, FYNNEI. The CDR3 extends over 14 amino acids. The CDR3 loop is CASSAGTGEGTIYF. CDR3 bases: TGTGCCAGCAGCGCCGGGACAGGGGAAGGGACCATATATTTT.

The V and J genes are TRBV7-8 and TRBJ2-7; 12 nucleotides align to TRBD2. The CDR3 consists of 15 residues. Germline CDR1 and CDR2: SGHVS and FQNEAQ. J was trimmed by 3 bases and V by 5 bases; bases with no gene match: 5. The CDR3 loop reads CASSPRLAGDYEQYF. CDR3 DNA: TGTGCCAGCAGCCCACGACTAGCGGGAGACTACGAGCAGTACTTC.

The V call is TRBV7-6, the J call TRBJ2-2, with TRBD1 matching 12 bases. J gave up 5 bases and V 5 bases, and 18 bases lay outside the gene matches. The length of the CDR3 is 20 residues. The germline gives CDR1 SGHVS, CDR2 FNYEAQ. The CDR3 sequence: CASSRKRDRGRIMLTGELFF. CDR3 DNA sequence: TGTGCCAGCAGCCGAAAACGGGACAGGGGGCGAATCATGTTGACCGGGGAGCTGTTTTTT.

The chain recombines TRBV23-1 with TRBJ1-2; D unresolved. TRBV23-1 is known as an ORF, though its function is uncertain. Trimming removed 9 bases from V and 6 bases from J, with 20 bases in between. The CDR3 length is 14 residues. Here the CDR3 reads CASTRPIGLNGYTF. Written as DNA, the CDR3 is TGCGCCAGTACCCGCCCGATCGGACTCAATGGCTACACCTTC.

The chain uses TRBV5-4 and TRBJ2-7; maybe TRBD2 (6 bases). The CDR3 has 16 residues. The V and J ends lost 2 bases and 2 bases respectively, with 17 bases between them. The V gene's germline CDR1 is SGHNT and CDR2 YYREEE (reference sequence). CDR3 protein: CASSFGRGVGPYEQYF. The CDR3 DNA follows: TGTGCCAGCAGCTTCGGGCGGGGTGTTGGACCCTACGAGCAGTACTTC.

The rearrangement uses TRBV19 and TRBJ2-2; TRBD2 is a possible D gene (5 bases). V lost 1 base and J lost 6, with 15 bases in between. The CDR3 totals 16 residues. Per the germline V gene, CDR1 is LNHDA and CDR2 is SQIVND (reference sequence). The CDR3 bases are TGTGCCAGTAGTATAGGGCACCAGCAGGAGGCCGGGGAGCTGTTTTTT. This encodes CASSIGHQQEAGELFF.

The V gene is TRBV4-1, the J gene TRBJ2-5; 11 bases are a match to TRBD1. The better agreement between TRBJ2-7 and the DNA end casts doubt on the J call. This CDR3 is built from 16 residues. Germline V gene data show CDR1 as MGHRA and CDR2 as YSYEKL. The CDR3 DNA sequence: TGCGCCAGCAGCCAAGAAGGGGACAGGGGGGGCTACGAGCAGTACTTC. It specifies CASSQEGDRGGYEQYF.

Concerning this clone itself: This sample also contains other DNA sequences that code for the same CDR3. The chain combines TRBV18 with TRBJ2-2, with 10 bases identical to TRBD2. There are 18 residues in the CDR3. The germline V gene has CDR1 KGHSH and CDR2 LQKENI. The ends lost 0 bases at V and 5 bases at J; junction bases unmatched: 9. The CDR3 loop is CASSPPILAGVGTGELFF. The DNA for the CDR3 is TGTGCCAGCTCACCACCTATCCTAGCGGGAGTCGGGACCGGGGAGCTGTTTTTT.

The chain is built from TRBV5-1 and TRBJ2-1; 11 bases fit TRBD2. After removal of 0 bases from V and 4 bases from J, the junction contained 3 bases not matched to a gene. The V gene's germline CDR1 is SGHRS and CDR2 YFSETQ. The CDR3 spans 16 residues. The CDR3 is CASSLAASGGYNEQFF. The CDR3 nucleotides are TGCGCCAGCAGCTTGGCGGCTAGCGGGGGGTACAATGAGCAGTTCTTC.

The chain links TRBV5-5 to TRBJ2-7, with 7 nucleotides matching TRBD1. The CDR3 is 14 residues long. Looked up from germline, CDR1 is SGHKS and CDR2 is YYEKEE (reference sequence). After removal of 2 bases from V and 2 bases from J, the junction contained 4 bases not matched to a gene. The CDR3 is CASSLGTATYEQYF. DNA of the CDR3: TGTGCCAGCAGCTTAGGGACAGCTACCTACGAGCAGTACTTC.

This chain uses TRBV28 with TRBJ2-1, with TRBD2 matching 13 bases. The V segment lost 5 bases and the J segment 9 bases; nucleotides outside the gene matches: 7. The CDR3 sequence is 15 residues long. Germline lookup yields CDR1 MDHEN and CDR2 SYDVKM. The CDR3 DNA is TGTGCCAGCAGTCAGGGACTAGCGGGATCAGGTGAGCAGTTCTTC. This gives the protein CASSQGLAGSGEQFF.

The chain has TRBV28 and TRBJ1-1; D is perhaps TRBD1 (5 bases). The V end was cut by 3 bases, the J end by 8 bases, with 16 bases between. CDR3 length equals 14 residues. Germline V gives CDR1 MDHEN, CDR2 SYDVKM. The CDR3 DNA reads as TGTGCCAGCAGTTTGTCTTTGGGGGGAAGCGAAGCTTTCTTT. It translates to CASSLSLGGSEAFF.

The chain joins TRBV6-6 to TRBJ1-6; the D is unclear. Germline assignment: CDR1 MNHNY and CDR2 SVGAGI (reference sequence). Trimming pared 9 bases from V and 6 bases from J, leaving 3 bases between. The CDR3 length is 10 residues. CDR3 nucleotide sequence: TGTGCCAGTGGTAATTCACCCCTCCACTTT. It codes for CASGNSPLHF.

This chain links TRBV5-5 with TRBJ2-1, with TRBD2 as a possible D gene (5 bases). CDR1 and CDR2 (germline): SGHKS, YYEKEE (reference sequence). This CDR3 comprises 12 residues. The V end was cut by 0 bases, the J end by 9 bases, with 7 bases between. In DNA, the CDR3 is TGTGCCAGCAGCTTGGGAGGGATTGAGCAGTTCTTC. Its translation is CASSLGGIEQFF.

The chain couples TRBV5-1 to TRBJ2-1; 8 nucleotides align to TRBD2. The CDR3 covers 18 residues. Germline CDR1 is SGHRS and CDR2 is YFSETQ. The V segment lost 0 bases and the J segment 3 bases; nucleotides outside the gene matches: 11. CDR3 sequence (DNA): TGCGCCAGCAGCTTGGGGCCGGGGGGACTAGACGTCTACAATGAGCAGTTCTTC. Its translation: CASSLGPGGLDVYNEQFF.

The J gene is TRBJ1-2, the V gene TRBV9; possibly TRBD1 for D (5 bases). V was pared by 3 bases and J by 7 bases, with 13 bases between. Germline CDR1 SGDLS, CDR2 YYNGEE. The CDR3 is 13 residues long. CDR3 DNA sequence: TGTGCCAGCAGCGCGGGTGGGGGATCTGGCTACACCTTC. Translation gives CASSAGGGSGYTF.

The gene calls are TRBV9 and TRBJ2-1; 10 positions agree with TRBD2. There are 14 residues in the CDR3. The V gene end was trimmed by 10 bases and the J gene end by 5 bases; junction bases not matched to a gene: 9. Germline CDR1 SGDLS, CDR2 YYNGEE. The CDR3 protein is CAGSGTSGDNEQFF. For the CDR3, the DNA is TGTGCCGGAAGCGGAACTAGCGGGGACAATGAGCAGTTCTTC.

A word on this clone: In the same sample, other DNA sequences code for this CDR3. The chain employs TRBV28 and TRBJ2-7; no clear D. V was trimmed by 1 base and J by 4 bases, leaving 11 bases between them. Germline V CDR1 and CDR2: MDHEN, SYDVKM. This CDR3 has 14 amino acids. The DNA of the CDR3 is TGTGCCAGCAGTTTATCTTCCGGGCTTTACGAGCAGTACTTC. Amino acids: CASSLSSGLYEQYF.